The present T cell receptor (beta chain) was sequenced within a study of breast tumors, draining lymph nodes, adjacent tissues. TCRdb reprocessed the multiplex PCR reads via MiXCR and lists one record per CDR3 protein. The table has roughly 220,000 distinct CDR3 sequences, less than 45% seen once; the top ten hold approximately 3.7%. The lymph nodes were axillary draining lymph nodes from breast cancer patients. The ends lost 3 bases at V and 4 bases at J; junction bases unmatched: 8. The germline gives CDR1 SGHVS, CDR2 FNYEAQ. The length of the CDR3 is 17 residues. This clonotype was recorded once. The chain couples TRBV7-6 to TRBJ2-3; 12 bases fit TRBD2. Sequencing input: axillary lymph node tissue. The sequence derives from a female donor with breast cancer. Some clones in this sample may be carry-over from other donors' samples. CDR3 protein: CASSLDLAGGPADTQYF. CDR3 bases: TGTGCCAGCAGCTTGGATCTAGCGGGGGGGCCTGCAGATACGCAGTATTTT.